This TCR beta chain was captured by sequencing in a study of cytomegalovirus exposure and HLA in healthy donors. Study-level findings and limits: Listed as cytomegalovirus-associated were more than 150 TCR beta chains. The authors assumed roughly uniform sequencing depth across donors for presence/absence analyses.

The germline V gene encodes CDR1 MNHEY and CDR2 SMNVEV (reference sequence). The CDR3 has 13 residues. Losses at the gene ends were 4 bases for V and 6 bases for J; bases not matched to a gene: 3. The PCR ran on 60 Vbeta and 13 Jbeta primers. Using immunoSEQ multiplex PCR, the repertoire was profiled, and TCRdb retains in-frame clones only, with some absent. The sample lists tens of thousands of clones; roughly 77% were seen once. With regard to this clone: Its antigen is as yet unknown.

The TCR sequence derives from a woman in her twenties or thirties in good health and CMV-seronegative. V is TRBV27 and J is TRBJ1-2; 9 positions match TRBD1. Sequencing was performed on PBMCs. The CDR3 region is CASSSDRGNGYTF. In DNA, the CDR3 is TGTGCCAGCAGTTCGGACAGGGGTAATGGCTACACCTTC.